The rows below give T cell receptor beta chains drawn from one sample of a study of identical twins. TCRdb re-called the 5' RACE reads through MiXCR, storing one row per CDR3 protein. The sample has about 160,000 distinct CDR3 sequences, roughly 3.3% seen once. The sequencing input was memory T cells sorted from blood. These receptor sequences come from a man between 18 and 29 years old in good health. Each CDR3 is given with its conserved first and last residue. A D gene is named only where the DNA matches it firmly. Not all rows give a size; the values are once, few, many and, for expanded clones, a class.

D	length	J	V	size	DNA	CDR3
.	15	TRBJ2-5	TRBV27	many	TGTGCCAGCAGTTTCCTGGGGGCGCGCCAAGAGACCCAGTACTTC	CASSFLGARQETQYF
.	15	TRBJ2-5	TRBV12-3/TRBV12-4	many	TGTGCCAGCACCTCCTCACGGGAGTACCAAGAGACCCAGTACTTC	CASTSSREYQETQYF
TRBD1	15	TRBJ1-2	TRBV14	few	TGTGCCAGCAGCCCGTCAGGGGGGGAGAGCTATGGCTACACCTTC	CASSPSGGESYGYTF
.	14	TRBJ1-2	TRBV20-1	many	TGCAGTGCTAGAGAAGACAGGTACCCCTATGGCTACACCTTC	CSAREDRYPYGYTF
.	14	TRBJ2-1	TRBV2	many	TGTGCCAGCGCGAGGACTGATTATTATAATGAGCAGTTCTTC	CASARTDYYNEQFF
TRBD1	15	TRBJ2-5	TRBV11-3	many	TGTGCCAGCAGCTATGCTCACAGGGGTCAAGAGACCCAGTACTTC	CASSYAHRGQETQYF
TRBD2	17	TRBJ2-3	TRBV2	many	TGTGCCAGCAGCACCACTACGGGACTAGCGGGATGGGATACGCAGTATTTT	CASSTTTGLAGWDTQYF
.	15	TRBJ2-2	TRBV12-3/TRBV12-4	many	TGTGCCAGCAGTTTAATGGGCCCCAACACCGGGGAGCTGTTTTTT	CASSLMGPNTGELFF
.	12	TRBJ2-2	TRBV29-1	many	TGCAGCGCCGAGAGGTGGGGAGGGGAGCTGTTTTTT	CSAERWGGELFF
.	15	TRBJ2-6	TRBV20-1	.	TGCAGTGCTAGAGAAGGCAATAATCAGGCCAACGTCCTGACTTTC	CSAREGNNQANVLTF
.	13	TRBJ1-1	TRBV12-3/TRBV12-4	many	TGTGCCAGCAGCTCGTTTCCCAACGGTGAAGCTTTCTTT	CASSSFPNGEAFF
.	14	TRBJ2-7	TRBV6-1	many	TGTGCCAGCACCCTCCCGGGACTCACCTACGAGCAGTACTTC	CASTLPGLTYEQYF
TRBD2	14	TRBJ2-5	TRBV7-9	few	TGTGCCAGCAGCTTGACTAGCGCTGCGGAGACCCAGTACTTC	CASSLTSAAETQYF
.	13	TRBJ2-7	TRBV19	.	TGTGCCAGTAGTTTGACGGTCGCCTACGAGCAGTACTTC	CASSLTVAYEQYF
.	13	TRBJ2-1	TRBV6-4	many	TGTGCCAGCAGTGAAGGGATGCACAATGAGCAGTTCTTC	CASSEGMHNEQFF
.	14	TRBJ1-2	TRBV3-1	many	TGTGCCAGCAGCCAAGATGACAGCAACTATGGCTACACCTTC	CASSQDDSNYGYTF
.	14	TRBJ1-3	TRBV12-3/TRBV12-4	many	TGTGCCAGCAGCTCGAGGACATCCGGAAACACCATATATTTT	CASSSRTSGNTIYF
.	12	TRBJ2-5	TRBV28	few	TGTGCCAGCAGTGGGGGACTAGAGACCCAGTACTTC	CASSGGLETQYF
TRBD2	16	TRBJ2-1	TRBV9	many	TGTGCCAGCAGCGTATCTAGCGGGAGGCCATACAATGAGCAGTTCTTC	CASSVSSGRPYNEQFF
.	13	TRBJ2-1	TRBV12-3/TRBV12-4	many	TGTGCCAGCAGTTTAGCGCACAGGAAGGAGCAGTTCTTC	CASSLAHRKEQFF
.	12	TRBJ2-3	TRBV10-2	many	TGCGCCAGCGGAGGGAGGAAATATACGCAGTATTTT	CASGGRKYTQYF
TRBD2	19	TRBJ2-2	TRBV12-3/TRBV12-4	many	TGTGCCAGCAGTCCCAATAGGCTAGCGGGAGGGGTGCACGCCGGGGAGCTGTTTTTT	CASSPNRLAGGVHAGELFF
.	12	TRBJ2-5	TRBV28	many	TGTGCCAGCAGTTCCTCTCTAGAGACCCAGTACTTC	CASSSSLETQYF
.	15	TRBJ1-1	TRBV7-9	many	TGTGCCAGCAGCTTAGATCCAGCAGGGGTCACTGAAGCTTTCTTT	CASSLDPAGVTEAFF
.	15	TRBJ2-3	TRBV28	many	TGTGCCAGCAGTTTTCGGGGTCTATTCACAGATACGCAGTATTTT	CASSFRGLFTDTQYF
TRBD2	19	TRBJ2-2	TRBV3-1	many	TGTGCCAGCGCACCCGATCCCCGACTAGCGGGAGGCAACACCGGGGAGCTGTTTTTT	CASAPDPRLAGGNTGELFF
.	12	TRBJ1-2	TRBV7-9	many	TGTGCCAGCAGCATTCAACAGGGCGGCTACACCTTC	CASSIQQGGYTF
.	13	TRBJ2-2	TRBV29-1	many	TGCAGCGTAATGAAGAGGGAAACCGGGGAGCTGTTTTTT	CSVMKRETGELFF
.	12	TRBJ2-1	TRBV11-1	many	TGTGCCAGCAGCTTCTTGGCGTCTGAGCAGTTCTTC	CASSFLASEQFF
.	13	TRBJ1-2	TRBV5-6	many	TGTGCCAGCAGCTCTCAGGCTCACTATGGCTACACCTTC	CASSSQAHYGYTF
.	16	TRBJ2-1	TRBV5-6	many	TGTGCCAGCAGCTTGGTGGTCGGGAGTTCCCACAATGAGCAGTTCTTC	CASSLVVGSSHNEQFF
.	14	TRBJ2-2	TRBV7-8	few	TGTGCCAGCAGCTTAGCATGGAGCTCCGGGGAGCTGTTTTTT	CASSLAWSSGELFF
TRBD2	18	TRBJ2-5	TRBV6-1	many	TGTGCCAGCATGCGCGGAGCGGGAGGGCCCTACTCACAAGAGACCCAGTACTTC	CASMRGAGGPYSQETQYF
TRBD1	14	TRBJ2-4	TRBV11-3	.	TGTGCCAGCAAAGTACCGGGACAGGCTAGCTTTCAGTACTTC	CASKVPGQASFQYF
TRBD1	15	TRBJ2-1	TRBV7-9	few	TGTGCCAGCAGCCCGGGACAGGGAGGCCTCAATGAGCAGTTCTTC	CASSPGQGGLNEQFF